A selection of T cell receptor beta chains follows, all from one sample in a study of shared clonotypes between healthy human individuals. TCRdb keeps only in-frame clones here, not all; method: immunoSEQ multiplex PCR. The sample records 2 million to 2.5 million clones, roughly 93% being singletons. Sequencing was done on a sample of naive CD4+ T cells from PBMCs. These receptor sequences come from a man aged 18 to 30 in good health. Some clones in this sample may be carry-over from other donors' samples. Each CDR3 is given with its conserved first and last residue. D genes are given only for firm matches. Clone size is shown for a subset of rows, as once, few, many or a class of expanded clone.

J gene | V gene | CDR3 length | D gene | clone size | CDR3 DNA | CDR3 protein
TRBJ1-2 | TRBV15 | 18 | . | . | TGTGCCACCAGCAAAACAACCGGGGGGGTCGCCAATAACTATGGCTACACCTTC | CATSKTTGGVANNYGYTF
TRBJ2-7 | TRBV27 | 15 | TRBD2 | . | TGTGCCAGCGGAGTAGGACTAGCGGAGTTCTACGAGCAGTACTTC | CASGVGLAEFYEQYF
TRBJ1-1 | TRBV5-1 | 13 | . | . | TGCGCCAGCAGCCGGCCTCCAACAGGCGAAGCTTTCTTT | CASSRPPTGEAFF
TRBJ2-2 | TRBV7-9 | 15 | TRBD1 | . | TGTGCCAGCAACAGGGGTGGGACGAACACCGGGGAGCTGTTTTTT | CASNRGGTNTGELFF
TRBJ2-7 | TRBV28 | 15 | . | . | TGTGCCAGCAGTTTAAGGTCAGGCTGGGCCTACGAGCAGTACTTC | CASSLRSGWAYEQYF
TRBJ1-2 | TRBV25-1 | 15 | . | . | TGTGCCAGCAGTTACAGTAACAGGGCACGCTATGGCTACACCTTC | CASSYSNRARYGYTF
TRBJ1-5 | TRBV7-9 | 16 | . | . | TGTGCCAGCAGCTTAAGTACAGGGTTCAGCAATCAGCCCCAGCATTTT | CASSLSTGFSNQPQHF
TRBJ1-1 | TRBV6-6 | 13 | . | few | TGTGCCAGCAGTCAACAGGGGAACACTGAAGCTTTCTTT | CASSQQGNTEAFF
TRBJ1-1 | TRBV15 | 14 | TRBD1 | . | TGTGCCACCAGCAGGGGACAGGGAGGGACTGAAGCTTTCTTT | CATSRGQGGTEAFF
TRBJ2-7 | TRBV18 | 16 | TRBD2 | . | TGTGCCAGCTCGGCCGGGTTGGGGGGGAACAACTACGAGCAGTACTTC | CASSAGLGGNNYEQYF
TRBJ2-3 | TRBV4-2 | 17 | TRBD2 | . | TGTGCCAGCAGCCAAGATCGTGGCGGGAGGGGCACAGATACGCAGTATTTT | CASSQDRGGRGTDTQYF
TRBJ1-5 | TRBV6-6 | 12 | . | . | TGTGCCAGCAGTTCGGGAAATCAGCCCCAGCATTTT | CASSSGNQPQHF
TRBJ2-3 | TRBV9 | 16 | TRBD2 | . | TGTGCCAGCAGCGCGACTAGCGGGAGAAGCGCAGATACGCAGTATTTT | CASSATSGRSADTQYF
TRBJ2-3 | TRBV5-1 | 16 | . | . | TGCGCCAGCAGCTTGGCTTTATTGACTAGCACAGATACGCAGTATTTT | CASSLALLTSTDTQYF
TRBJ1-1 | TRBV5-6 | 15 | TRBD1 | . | TGTGCCAGCAGCCAACTGGACAGGTTGAACACTGAAGCTTTCTTT | CASSQLDRLNTEAFF
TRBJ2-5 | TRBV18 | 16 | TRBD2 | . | TGTGCCAGCTCAACCTTAGCGGGAGGGCCTACAGAGACCCAGTACTTC | CASSTLAGGPTETQYF
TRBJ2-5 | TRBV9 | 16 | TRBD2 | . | TGTGCCAGCAGTTCCGGACTAGCGGGCTCCGGGGAGACCCAGTACTTC | CASSSGLAGSGETQYF
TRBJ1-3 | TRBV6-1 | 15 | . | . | TGTGCCAGCAGTGAAGCAACAGGGATTGGGGACACCATATATTTT | CASSEATGIGDTIYF
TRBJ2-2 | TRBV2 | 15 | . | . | TGTGCCAGCAGGGCCGGGACCGCCCTCACCGGGGAGCTGTTTTTT | CASRAGTALTGELFF
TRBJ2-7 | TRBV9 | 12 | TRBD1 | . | TGTGCCAGCAGCGGACAGGGTTACGCGCAGTACTTC | CASSGQGYAQYF
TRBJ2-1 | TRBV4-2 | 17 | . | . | TGTGCCAGCAGCCAAGCCCCCCCAACCCCCACTTCCAATGAGCAGTTCTTC | CASSQAPPTPTSNEQFF
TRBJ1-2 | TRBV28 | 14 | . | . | TGTGCCAGCAGTTTATCCGGTACAGGCTATGGCTACACCTTC | CASSLSGTGYGYTF
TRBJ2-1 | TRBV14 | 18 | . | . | TGTGCCAGCAGCCATATTGGGGGCGGGAGCTTTAAGTACAATGAGCAGTTCTTC | CASSHIGGGSFKYNEQFF
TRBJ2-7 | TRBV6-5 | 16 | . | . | TGTGCCAGCAGTTCGGAGTGGGGGGCCATTTCCTACGAGCAGTACTTC | CASSSEWGAISYEQYF
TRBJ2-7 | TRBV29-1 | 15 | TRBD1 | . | TGCAGCGTAGTTTTGGGACAGGGGGTCTCCTACGAGCAGTACTTC | CSVVLGQGVSYEQYF
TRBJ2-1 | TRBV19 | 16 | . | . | TGTGCCAGTACTATGCTTGGGGGGAGTTTGTACAATGAGCAGTTCTTC | CASTMLGGSLYNEQFF
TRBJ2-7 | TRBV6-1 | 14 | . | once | TGTGCCAGCAGAGGTTACACGGAGAGATACGAGCAGTACTTC | CASRGYTERYEQYF
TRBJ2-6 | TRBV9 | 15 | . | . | TGTGCCAGTTCCCTACTTGGAGCTGGGGCCAACGTCCTGACTTTC | CASSLLGAGANVLTF
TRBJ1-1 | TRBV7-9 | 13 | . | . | TGTGCCAGCAGCTTAGTGGGTACAGGTGAAGCTTTCTTT | CASSLVGTGEAFF
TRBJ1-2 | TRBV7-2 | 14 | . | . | TGTGCCAGCAGCGTAAGTCAAGACCACTATGGCTACACCTTC | CASSVSQDHYGYTF
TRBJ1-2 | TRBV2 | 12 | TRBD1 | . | TGTGCCAGCAGATCGACAGGGCATGGCTACACCTTC | CASRSTGHGYTF
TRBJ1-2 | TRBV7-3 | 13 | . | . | TGTGCCAGCAGCCCCGGGTTAGTAGAAGGCTACACCTTC | CASSPGLVEGYTF
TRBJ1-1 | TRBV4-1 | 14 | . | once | TGCGCCAGCAGCCAAACGTTCCGGGACGACGAAGCTTTCTTT | CASSQTFRDDEAFF